This record looks at one T cell receptor (beta chain) sequence and its context. Profiled with immunoSEQ multiplex PCR; TCRdb holds only in-frame clones, not every one. The repertoire holds just under 40,000 clones, 90% seen once, with roughly 0.5% in the top ten. Germline loops: CDR1 SQVTM, CDR2 ANQGSEA. V was trimmed by 8 bases and J by 5 bases, leaving 11 bases between them. CDR3 length: 11 amino acids. The sample is drawn from a study of T cell changes during pregnancy in multiple sclerosis. The sequencing used CD4+ T cells from peripheral blood mononuclear cells, collected in the first trimester of pregnancy. The chain joins TRBV29-1 to TRBJ2-3; maybe TRBD2 (5 bases). The TCR sequence derives from a female donor in good health, enrolled as a control in a pregnancy study. CDR3 region: CSSDAGDTQYF. In nucleotides, the CDR3 is TGCAGCTCTGATGCGGGAGATACGCAGTATTTT.